In this sample, the clone carrying this T cell receptor (beta chain) turned up many times. As yet, its antigen is unknown. The V end was cut by 4 bases, the J end by 7 bases, with 17 bases between. The germline CDR1 and CDR2 sequences are GTSNPN and SVGIG (reference sequence). The CDR3 is 15 amino acids. The data belong to a study of early T cells in non-severe SARS-CoV-2 infection. Whole-study context: From unsorted whole blood, bulk RNA was sequenced, and the chains remained unpaired.

Attachment of unique molecular identifiers was made to individual cDNA molecules. TCRdb reanalysed the 5' RACE reads using MiXCR and keeps one entry per CDR3 protein. The sample has 30,000 to 45,000 distinct CDR3 sequences; roughly 6% are singletons. General study findings and limits: The VDJdb matching leaned toward anti-spike CD8 responses and overlooked private and CD4 specificities.

The J gene is TRBJ1-6, the V gene TRBV30, with D tentatively TRBD1 (6 bases). This receptor was obtained from an adult who was a healthcare worker with PCR-confirmed SARS-CoV-2 infection or an uninfected control (not recorded which). The sequenced material came from whole blood. The CDR3 sequence: CAWTKGVISNSPLHF. The CDR3 bases are TGTGCCTGGACCAAGGGGGTTATTTCGAATTCACCCCTCCACTTT.